The clone carrying this T cell receptor (beta chain) was seen more than once but under ten times. What it binds is unknown. This sample is drawn from a study of blood T cells in healthy people across ages. Study outcomes and limitations: The diversity estimates, figures obtained from one million T cells, were considered underestimates.

A sample-barcoded 5' primer and a J-beta primer mix were used in a second PCR of roughly 7 to 11 cycles. A tag from a template-switch adaptor with 12 random nucleotides marked each cDNA molecule. From the 5' RACE reads, TCRdb called clonotypes with MiXCR, one entry per CDR3 protein. The sample has 1.4 million or so distinct CDR3 sequences, about 42% seen once. Per germline, CDR1 SQVTM and CDR2 ANQGSEA. The CDR3 length is 13 residues. The V and J ends lost 6 bases and 3 bases respectively, with 14 bases between them. Each sample yielded at least 6 million isolated PBMCs. The rearrangement links TRBV29-1 to TRBJ1-1; tentatively, D is TRBD1 (5 bases). This TCR derives from a woman aged 18-35 years in good health. The sequencing input was blood. CDR3 sequence reads: CSVLVQGDTEAFF. The DNA of the CDR3 is TGCAGCGTATTAGTCCAAGGGGACACTGAAGCTTTCTTT.